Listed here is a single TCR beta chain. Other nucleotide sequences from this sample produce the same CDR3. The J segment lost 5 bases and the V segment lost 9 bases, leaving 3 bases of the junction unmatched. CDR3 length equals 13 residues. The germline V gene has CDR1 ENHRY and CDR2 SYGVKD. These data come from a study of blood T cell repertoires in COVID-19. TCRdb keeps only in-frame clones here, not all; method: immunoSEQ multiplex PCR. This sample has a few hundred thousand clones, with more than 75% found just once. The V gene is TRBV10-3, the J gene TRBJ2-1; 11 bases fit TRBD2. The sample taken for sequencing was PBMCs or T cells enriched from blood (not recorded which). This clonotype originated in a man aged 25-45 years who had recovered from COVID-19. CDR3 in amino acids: CAIRGLADNEQFF. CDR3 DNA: TGTGCCATAAGGGGACTAGCGGACAATGAGCAGTTCTTC.